The entry that follows covers one TCR beta chain sequence. It lacks a known antigen. Within one base of it there is no much larger clone, and no base qualities were kept. Genomic DNA was used as template for profiling of TCR beta VDJ combinations and CDR3 sequences. An Illumina HiSeq 2000 was used for TCR repertoire sequencing. Per the original workflow: Repertoire assessment relied on Simpson's diversity index, CDR3 size and DJ length profiles, and TRBV/TRBJ rearrangement plots. The most abundant DNA sequence in the deep sequencing data was defined as the immunodominant clone. CDR3 amino acid sequences were screened for sharing across subjects and compared with published repertoires and the VDJdb database. The public reads were reprocessed in TCRdb via fastp at Q25 and MiXCR, keeping in-frame beta chains. Merged by CDR3 protein, the rows form single entries marked with the most common genes and DNA. TCRdb's processing, not the study's, gives the V and J calls here. The sample includes approximately 130,000 distinct CDR3 sequences, with almost 40% observed a single time. The leading ten clones occupy about 2.7% of the sample.

The sample is drawn from a study of CD8+CD57+ T cells in acquired aplastic anemia (dated by TCRdb to 2017 to 2018). About the full investigation: A mean of approximately 3 ug of DNA, ranging from roughly 0.2 to 27.4 ug, was extracted from sorted CD4+ and CD8+ cells. A CD8+CD57+ expansion meant a frequency higher than the mean frequency seen in healthy subjects. Study-wide findings and limitations: Although under 35 CD8+ CDR3 sequences were shared by patients and controls, these sequences appeared highly expressed in patients and within the immunodominant clones of patients. Between patients and healthy controls, no significant difference in CD8+ Simpson's diversity was found (P=0.060).

Patients chosen for sequencing had shown expansion of CD8+CD57+ cells by flow cytometry. Every patient had a diagnosis of severe acquired aplastic anemia based on International Study of Aplastic Anemia and Agranulocytosis and Camitta criteria. No patient had received any therapy when blood was sampled. The study deep-sequenced TCR repertoires of sorted CD4+ and CD8+ blood T cells from severe aplastic anemia patients and healthy subjects. Patients were enrolled in the USA under clinicaltrials.gov protocols 00001620, 01623167, 00001397, 00071045, 00081523 and 00961064. Ficoll-Paque density gradient centrifugation was used to isolate peripheral blood mononuclear cells. Before DNA was extracted, CD4+ and CD8+ T cells were sorted using either FACS or magnetic beads. Sequenced: sorted CD4+, CD8+, or CD8+CD57+ T cells (not recorded which) from PBMCs. The TCR was taken from a human donor with aplastic anemia.

The DNA is as follows: TGCAGTGGTAGGGCAGGGGGCGACACTGAAGCTTTCTTT. It translates as CSGRAGGDTEAFF. The sequence links TRBV20-1 to TRBJ1-1, and TRBD1 aligns with 8 junction nucleotides. According to the germline V gene (reference sequence), CDR1 reads DFQATT and CDR2 reads SNEGSKA. Unmatched junction bases come to 7, with V trimmed by 7 bases and J by 3 bases. The CDR3 starts with the cysteine, ends with the phenylalanine, and has 13 residues. Here the CDR3 DNA is all that survives: 39 bases in frame from base 1.